The source of this T cell receptor (beta chain) is a study of cytotoxic CD8 clonotypes in ibrutinib-treated CLL. This clone was seen a few times. Measured with immunoSEQ multiplex PCR; TCRdb has only the in-frame clones, and not every one. The profile shows 35,000 to 55,000 clones, 60% to 75% of them singletons. CDR1 and CDR2 from the germline V gene are MNHEY and SVGAGI. Trimming took 7 bases from V and 9 from J, leaving 16 bases between them. The CDR3 length is 14 residues. The sequencing here drew on PBMCs, taken after 12 months of ibrutinib treatment. J is TRBJ1-6 and V is TRBV6-5; no reliable D call. This receptor was identified in a human donor with chronic lymphocytic leukemia. In DNA, the CDR3 is TGTGCCAGCAACTTTCTGACCCCAGGTTCACCCCTCCACTTT. Amino acid sequence: CASNFLTPGSPLHF.